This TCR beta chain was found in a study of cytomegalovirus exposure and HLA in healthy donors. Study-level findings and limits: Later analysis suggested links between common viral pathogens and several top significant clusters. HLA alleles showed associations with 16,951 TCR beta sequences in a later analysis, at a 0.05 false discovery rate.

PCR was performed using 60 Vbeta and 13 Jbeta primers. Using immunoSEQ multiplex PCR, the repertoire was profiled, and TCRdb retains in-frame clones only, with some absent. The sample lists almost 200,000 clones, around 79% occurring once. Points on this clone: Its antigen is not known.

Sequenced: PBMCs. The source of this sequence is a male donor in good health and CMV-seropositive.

CDR3 loop: CARDREADTQYF. Here the CDR3 DNA reads TGTGCCAGGGACAGGGAGGCAGATACGCAGTATTTT. The chain carries TRBV2 and TRBJ2-3; the match to TRBD1 covers 8 bases. The CDR3 is made up of 12 amino acids. Germline CDR1 SNHLY, CDR2 FYNNEI. V lost 9 bases and J lost 4; bases outside the gene matches: 3.